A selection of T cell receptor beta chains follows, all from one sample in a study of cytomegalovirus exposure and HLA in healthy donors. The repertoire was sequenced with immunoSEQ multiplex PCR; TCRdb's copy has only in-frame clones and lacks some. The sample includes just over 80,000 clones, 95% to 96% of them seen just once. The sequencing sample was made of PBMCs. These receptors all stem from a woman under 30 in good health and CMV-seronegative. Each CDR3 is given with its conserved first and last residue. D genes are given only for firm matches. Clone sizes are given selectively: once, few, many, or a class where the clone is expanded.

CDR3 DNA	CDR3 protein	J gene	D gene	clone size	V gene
TGTGCCAGCAGTGAAATGAGCCTGAGCTCCTACGAGCAGTACTTC	CASSEMSLSSYEQYF	TRBJ2-7	NA	NA	TRBV6-1
TGTGCCACCAGCAGAGATTTAACAGGGACAGATACGCAGTATTTT	CATSRDLTGTDTQYF	TRBJ2-3	NA	NA	TRBV15
TGTGCCAGCAGCTCCCAATACGAGCAGTACTTC	CASSSQYEQYF	TRBJ2-7	NA	NA	TRBV5-4
TGTGCCAGTAGTATGATCGCGGGGTCTGGGGCCAACGTCCTGACTTTC	CASSMIAGSGANVLTF	TRBJ2-6	NA	NA	TRBV19
TGCGCCAGCAGCCAAGCGGGGGGCCGAAGGACTGAAGCTTTCTTT	CASSQAGGRRTEAFF	TRBJ1-1	NA	NA	TRBV4-1
TGTGCCAGCTCACCCGGACAGGGGGCGGCCGACGAGCAGTACTTC	CASSPGQGAADEQYF	TRBJ2-7	TRBD1	NA	TRBV18
TGTGCCAGCAGTGAAGCGCTTCGGCAGGGGAGCCTTGCAACTAATGAAAAACTGTTTTTT	CASSEALRQGSLATNEKLFF	TRBJ1-4	NA	NA	TRBV2
TGTGCCAGCAGTGACCCAGGTCAGCCCCAGCATTTT	CASSDPGQPQHF	TRBJ1-5	NA	NA	TRBV2
TGCAGCACAAAGCCTCCGGGTCAGAGCTCCTACAATGAGCAGTTCTTC	CSTKPPGQSSYNEQFF	TRBJ2-1	NA	NA	TRBV29-1
TGTGCCAGCCAACTAGCGGGAGCCTACAATGAGCAGTTCTTC	CASQLAGAYNEQFF	TRBJ2-1	TRBD2	NA	TRBV6-1
TGTGCCAGCAGGCACGACTTAGCCTACGAGCAGTACTTC	CASRHDLAYEQYF	TRBJ2-7	NA	NA	TRBV2
TGTGCCAGCAGCCCGGGGGCGGGAGGGAGGAATGAGCAGTTCTTC	CASSPGAGGRNEQFF	TRBJ2-1	TRBD2	NA	TRBV6-6
TGTGCCAGTAGTATGGCAGGGCTGAACACTGAAGCTTTCTTT	CASSMAGLNTEAFF	TRBJ1-1	NA	NA	TRBV19
TGTGCCAGCAGCTCACCACGAGGGGATAGCGGGAGCAGGTACGAGCAGTACTTC	CASSSPRGDSGSRYEQYF	TRBJ2-7	TRBD2	NA	TRBV11-2
TGTGCCAGCTCACCGGCAGAATACACCGGGGAGCTGTTTTTT	CASSPAEYTGELFF	TRBJ2-2	NA	NA	TRBV18
TGTGCCACCAGCAGAGATCCAGGGTTTGGTGGCTACACCTTC	CATSRDPGFGGYTF	TRBJ1-2	NA	NA	TRBV15
TGTGCCAGTAGAGACGGACAGAGCCCTAGGACTGAAGCTTTCTTT	CASRDGQSPRTEAFF	TRBJ1-1	NA	NA	TRBV19
TGCGCCAGCAGCGGGGCACCCCACCCTGGGGCCAACGTCCTGACTTTC	CASSGAPHPGANVLTF	TRBJ2-6	NA	once	TRBV4-1
TGTGCCATCAGTGCGGGACAGTCGAGCAATCAGCCCCAGCATTTT	CAISAGQSSNQPQHF	TRBJ1-5	TRBD1	NA	TRBV10-3
TGTGCCAGCAGCTTGGTGGCAGGGACCTACGAGCAGTACTTC	CASSLVAGTYEQYF	TRBJ2-7	NA	NA	TRBV5-6
TGTGCCAGCAGGGTATCTTCAGGTGAAGCTTTCTTT	CASRVSSGEAFF	TRBJ1-1	NA	NA	TRBV6-6
TGTGCCAGTAGTCCCAACTATGCGGGAGGGCCGGCGGAGCAGTACTTC	CASSPNYAGGPAEQYF	TRBJ2-7	TRBD2	NA	TRBV19
TGTGCCAGCAGCCCCCGTTACGAGCAGTACTTC	CASSPRYEQYF	TRBJ2-7	NA	NA	TRBV25-1
TGTGCCAGTAGTATATGGAGTTGGAGGGGTACTGAAGCTTTCTTT	CASSIWSWRGTEAFF	TRBJ1-1	NA	NA	TRBV19
TGCGCCAGCAGCCAGGTCGGACAGGGCTACGAGCAGTACTTC	CASSQVGQGYEQYF	TRBJ2-7	TRBD1	NA	TRBV4-1
TGCGCCAGCAGTGAGTGGATCCTAGCGGGAGGCCTTTCCTACAATGAGCAGTTCTTC	CASSEWILAGGLSYNEQFF	TRBJ2-1	TRBD2	NA	TRBV10-1
TGTGCCAGCAGCTTGTGGGGACAGGGTTTCACCTACGAGCAGTACTTC	CASSLWGQGFTYEQYF	TRBJ2-7	TRBD1	NA	TRBV5-5
TGTGCCAGCAGCCAAGCGGAGAACTACGAGCAGTACTTC	CASSQAENYEQYF	TRBJ2-7	NA	NA	TRBV9
TGTGCCAGCTCACCTTTGACAGAAAAGAATGAAAAACTGTTTTTT	CASSPLTEKNEKLFF	TRBJ1-4	NA	once	TRBV18
TGCAGCACATACGTAAGGGGACAGGAAGACACTGAAGCTTTCTTT	CSTYVRGQEDTEAFF	TRBJ1-1	TRBD1	NA	TRBV29-1
TGTGCCAGCAGTCCGGGACTAGCGGGAGGGTATGAGCAGTTCTTC	CASSPGLAGGYEQFF	TRBJ2-1	TRBD2	NA	TRBV28
TGTGCCAGCGTCCGGGACAGGGGAATTTCTGGTTCACCCCTCCACTTT	CASVRDRGISGSPLHF	TRBJ1-6	TRBD1	NA	TRBV27
TGTGCCACCAGCGTACAGGGCACTGCTAATGAAAAACTGTTTTTT	CATSVQGTANEKLFF	TRBJ1-4	NA	once	TRBV15
TGTGCCAGTAGTAGGGACAGCCCTGGAGAGGAAAAACTGTTTTTT	CASSRDSPGEEKLFF	TRBJ1-4	TRBD1	NA	TRBV19
TGTGCCAGCAGTCTGCCCGGGACAGGGGGTACGTTGGAGCAGTACTTC	CASSLPGTGGTLEQYF	TRBJ2-7	TRBD1	NA	TRBV7-9
TGTGCCAGCAGTTCGAGGGTCGCGGGGAACACTGAAGCTTTCTTT	CASSSRVAGNTEAFF	TRBJ1-1	NA	NA	TRBV27
TGCAGCGTTGTTGTTGTGCCGGGAAACTACAATGAGCAGTTCTTC	CSVVVVPGNYNEQFF	TRBJ2-1	NA	NA	TRBV29-1
TGTGCCAGCAGCTTGGCTCCAACAGGGAACACTGAAGCTTTCTTT	CASSLAPTGNTEAFF	TRBJ1-1	NA	NA	TRBV5-4
TGTGCCAGCAGTGGGACAGGGGAATCAGATACGCAGTATTTT	CASSGTGESDTQYF	TRBJ2-3	TRBD1	NA	TRBV5-6
TGCGCCAGCAGCTTGACGGCGGGAGTCCCCCTACAAGAGACCCAGTACTTC	CASSLTAGVPLQETQYF	TRBJ2-5	TRBD2	NA	TRBV5-1
TGCGCCAGCAGCTCCGACAGGGGTTGGGCCGGGGAGCTGTTTTTT	CASSSDRGWAGELFF	TRBJ2-2	TRBD1	NA	TRBV5-1
TGTGCCAGCAGCTCCGTAGCGGGAGGGAACACCGGGGAGCTGTTTTTT	CASSSVAGGNTGELFF	TRBJ2-2	TRBD2	NA	TRBV13
TGTGCCAGCAGCTTAGGGGGAGATACCTCCGAGCAGTACTTC	CASSLGGDTSEQYF	TRBJ2-7	NA	NA	TRBV7-6
TGTGCCAGCAGTCGTGACAGGGGAAGTAGTATTAACACTGAAGCTTTCTTT	CASSRDRGSSINTEAFF	TRBJ1-1	TRBD1	NA	TRBV2
TGTGCCAGCAGCCCCTGGGACAGGGACTACGAGCAGTACTTC	CASSPWDRDYEQYF	TRBJ2-7	TRBD1	NA	TRBV7-8
TGCGCCAGCAGTAAGGACGCGGGCTATGGCTACACCTTC	CASSKDAGYGYTF	TRBJ1-2	NA	NA	TRBV5-1
TGTGCCAGCAGCCTCCGGGGGTCCGATGAAGAGACCCAGTACTTC	CASSLRGSDEETQYF	TRBJ2-5	NA	NA	TRBV7-9
TGTGCCAGCAGTCTAGATGGACGGGAGAAAGGGGAAGCTTTCTTT	CASSLDGREKGEAFF	TRBJ1-1	NA	NA	TRBV28
TGCGCCAGCAGTGACTCGGGAGGGCCTCTCAATGAGCAGTTCTTC	CASSDSGGPLNEQFF	TRBJ2-1	TRBD2	NA	TRBV10-1
TGTGCCAGTAGTATCGGTGCGGGGGGGAGTGAGCAGTTCTTC	CASSIGAGGSEQFF	TRBJ2-1	TRBD2	once	TRBV19
TGTGCCAGCAGCGTAGTTGAGGATAATGGGTATGGCTACACCTTC	CASSVVEDNGYGYTF	TRBJ1-2	NA	NA	TRBV9
TGTGCCAGCAGTTTATTTACTAGCGGAGGTCTGGATGAGCAGTTCTTC	CASSLFTSGGLDEQFF	TRBJ2-1	TRBD2	NA	TRBV27